This T cell receptor (beta chain) was recovered during a study of cytomegalovirus exposure and HLA in healthy donors. Germline V gene lookup returns CDR1 LGHNT and CDR2 FRNRAP. This CDR3 is built from 12 residues. With 3 bases removed from V and 8 bases from J, the gap between germline ends came to 10 bases. Both 60 Vbeta primers and 13 Jbeta primers went into the PCR. TCRdb keeps only in-frame clones here, not all; method: immunoSEQ multiplex PCR. The sample has more than 150,000 clones; about four fifths are singletons. This TCR was recovered from a young woman in good health and CMV-seronegative. The chain recombines TRBV12-5 with TRBJ1-2; tentatively, D is TRBD1 (5 bases). The sequencing sample was made of PBMCs. The CDR3 is CASGLWGRGYTF. As DNA, the CDR3 is TGTGCTAGTGGTTTATGGGGCAGGGGCTACACCTTC. The entire variable domain, with the rest obtained from reference TRBV12-5 and TRBJ1-2, is as follows: DARVTQTPRHKVTEMGQEVTMRCQPILGHNTVFWYRQTMMQGLELLAYFRNRAPLDDSGMPKDRFSAEMPDATLATLKIQPSEPRDSAVYFCASGLWGRGYTFGSGTRLTVV.